The 15 T cell receptor beta chains reported below all come from one sample, sequenced in a study of shared clonotypes between healthy human individuals. The method was immunoSEQ multiplex PCR; TCRdb's version includes in-frame clones alone and lacks a portion of them. The sample consists of 550,000 to 800,000 clones, 80% to 95% of them appearing once. The sequencing input was memory CD8+ T cells from PBMCs. Subset noted: CD45RO+ cells pooled with CCR7-negative TemRA cells. Receptors were obtained from a young man in good health. Some clones in this sample may be carry-over from other donors' samples.

The J gene is TRBJ1-1, the V gene TRBV20-1; TRBD1 might be the D (6 bases). This CDR3 has 11 amino acids. Between the trimmed V and J ends, which lost 5 bases and 5 bases, there was a span of 9 bases. From germline, CDR1 is DFQATT and CDR2 SNEGSKA (reference sequence). DNA for the CDR3: TGCAGTGCTCGACAGGAGACTGAAGCTTTCTTT. Encoded protein: CSARQETEAFF.

The V call is TRBV6-1, the J call TRBJ2-7; D is possibly TRBD2 (5 bases). Trimming removed 3 bases at V and 5 bases at J, with 5 bases between. Germline CDR1 and CDR2: MNHNS and SASEGT. The CDR3 sequence is 11 residues long. The DNA of the CDR3 is TGTGCCAGCAGTGACGGGGACGAGCAGTACTTC. Its translation: CASSDGDEQYF.

The chain has TRBV28 and TRBJ1-6, with unresolved D. The CDR3 spans 15 residues. From germline, CDR1 is MDHEN and CDR2 SYDVKM. Trimming removed 3 bases at V and 7 bases at J, with 13 bases between. This CDR3 reads CASSFLSGGNSPLHF. As DNA, the CDR3 is TGTGCCAGCAGTTTTTTGTCCGGCGGAAATTCACCCCTCCACTTT. Supplemented by reference TRBV28 and TRBJ1-6, the full variable domain reads DVKVTQSSRYLVKRTGEKVFLECVQDMDHENMFWYRQDPGLGLRLIYFSYDVKMKEKGDIPEGYSVSREKKERFSLILESASTNQTSMYLCASSFLSGGNSPLHFGNGTRLTVT.

J is TRBJ2-3 and V is TRBV6-4; D remains ambiguous. The CDR3 runs 16 residues. Germline CDR1 and CDR2: MRHNA and SNTAGT. Between the trimmed V and J ends, which lost 0 bases and 2 bases, there was a span of 12 bases. CDR3: CASSDSGRGVTDTQYF. The CDR3 region has the DNA TGTGCCAGCAGTGACTCCGGGCGAGGAGTCACAGATACGCAGTATTTT.

Of note for this clone: Within the sample, other DNA sequences also encode this same CDR3. The rearrangement uses TRBV27 and TRBJ2-7; 8 bases are shared with TRBD2. V shed 5 bases, J shed 0 bases, and the junction held 6 bases outside the gene matches. This CDR3 spans 15 amino acids. From germline, CDR1 is MNHEY and CDR2 SMNVEV (reference sequence). This chain's CDR3 is CASSPSTSGSYEQYF. The CDR3 DNA is TGTGCCAGCAGTCCTAGCACTAGCGGCTCCTACGAGCAGTACTTC.

The chain joins TRBV9 to TRBJ1-2; D perhaps matches TRBD1 (6 bases). Germline values: CDR1 SGDLS, CDR2 YYNGEE. The CDR3 runs to 16 residues. Trimming pared 4 bases from V and 3 bases from J, leaving 19 bases between. The CDR3 DNA follows: TGTGCCAGCAGCCCCTCCGGGGGGGCAGACGACTATGGCTACACCTTC. It encodes CASSPSGGADDYGYTF.

This clone was counted only a few times. This sequence joins TRBV7-2 and TRBJ2-7; 9 bases fit TRBD2. This CDR3 is 15 amino acids long. Germline assignment: CDR1 SGHTA and CDR2 FQGNSA. With V trimmed by 2 bases and J by 7 bases, 9 bases remained unmatched. The CDR3, as DNA: TGTGCCAGCAGCTTATTGGCGGGAGGGCCTGGTGAGCAGTACTTC. Translating it yields CASSLLAGGPGEQYF.

This clone was detected only once. CDR3 residues: CASSLAWAGGVDEQFF. CDR3 bases: TGTGCCAGCAGCTTAGCATGGGCGGGAGGGGTCGATGAGCAGTTCTTC. This chain uses TRBV11-1 with TRBJ2-1; 9 bases agree with TRBD2. After removal of 0 bases from V and 8 bases from J, the junction contained 8 bases not matched to a gene. The length of the CDR3 is 16 residues. Germline lookup yields CDR1 SGHAT and CDR2 FQDESV (reference sequence). The whole variable domain, filled in from reference TRBV11-1 and TRBJ2-1, reads EAEVAQSPRYKITEKSQAVAFWCDPISGHATLYWYRQILGQGPELLVQFQDESVVDDSQLPKDRFSAERLKGVDSTLKIQPAELGDSAMYLCASSLAWAGGVDEQFFGPGTRLTVL.

The chain employs TRBV11-2 and TRBJ2-7; D gene uncertain. With 1 base removed from V and 4 bases from J, the gap between germline ends came to 11 bases. CDR3 length: 14 amino acids. Germline CDR1 reads SGHAT; CDR2 reads FQNNGV. As DNA, the CDR3 is TGTGCCAGCAGCTTAGTTGGGGTAGAGTACGAGCAGTACTTC. Its translation is CASSLVGVEYEQYF.

V is TRBV10-3 and J is TRBJ2-7; D gene uncertain. The CDR3 totals 12 residues. The germline V gene encodes CDR1 ENHRY and CDR2 SYGVKD. Trimming removed 4 bases from V and 6 bases from J, with 10 bases in between. This CDR3 is CAISGPTVEQYF. CDR3 DNA: TGTGCCATCAGTGGACCCACGGTCGAGCAGTACTTC.

The chain has TRBV4-2 and TRBJ2-7, with D tentatively TRBD2 (5 bases). Trimming cost V 0 bases and J 3 bases, with 18 bases left between them. CDR3 length: 17 residues. CDR1 LGHNA and CDR2 YNFKEQ come from the germline V gene. The CDR3 nucleotides read TGTGCCAGCAGCCAAGAAGTAATCCGGACTCGCCACTACGAGCAGTACTTC. Protein product: CASSQEVIRTRHYEQYF.

This chain connects TRBV29-1 to TRBJ1-1; D is undetermined. The V end lost 6 bases, the J end lost 2 bases, and 10 bases lay between the germline ends. The CDR3 runs 12 residues. The V gene's germline CDR1 is SQVTM and CDR2 ANQGSEA. This chain's CDR3 is CSVTLGNTEAFF. DNA of the CDR3: TGCAGCGTGACTTTGGGCAACACTGAAGCTTTCTTT.

The chain employs TRBV5-1 and TRBJ2-5; unclear D gene. The V end lost 4 bases, the J end lost 1 base, and 5 bases lay between the germline ends. Germline CDR1 and CDR2: SGHRS and YFSETQ. This CDR3 is built from 12 residues. CDR3 region: CASSTAQETQYF. The CDR3 DNA reads TGCGCCAGCAGCACTGCCCAAGAGACCCAGTACTTC.

The chain recombines TRBV14 with TRBJ2-1; 8 bases map to TRBD2. V lost 1 base and J lost 2; bases outside the gene matches: 7. Germline V gives CDR1 SGHDN, CDR2 FVKESK. This CDR3 region has 17 residues. The DNA for the CDR3 is TGTGCCAGCAGCCAAGTTCAGCGGGAGTTGCCCTACAATGAGCAGTTCTTC. Its translation: CASSQVQRELPYNEQFF.

The V call is TRBV5-5, the J call TRBJ2-5; 7 positions agree with TRBD2. The CDR3 length is 18 residues. With 3 bases clipped from V and 1 base from J, the junction kept 15 bases outside the gene matches. CDR1 is SGHKS, CDR2 YYEKEE, per germline (reference sequence). This CDR3 reads CASSSLLRDYRFQETQYF. CDR3 DNA: TGTGCCAGCAGCTCCTTATTGCGGGACTACCGTTTCCAAGAGACCCAGTACTTC.